This T cell receptor (beta chain) was identified during a study of stem cell transplantation in POMP-related autoinflammatory disease. Study information: The study hypothesized thymoproteasome defects skew the TRB repertoire via impaired CD8+ selection. Before transplant, CD4+ T cells skewed naive and CD8+ proportions were low. Notes on the study in general: A trend toward lower repertoire diversity and greater clonality appeared in every analyzed T-cell subset of PRAID patients. Unique TRB V-J gene pairings were limited in number in patients with PRAID.

As for this clone: Its antigen remains unknown.

Assay used: immunoSEQ multiplex PCR; TCRdb lists only in-frame clones, some missing. This table has 9,000 to 10,000 clones, 70% to 80% appearing once. The sequence was obtained from a human patient with POMP-related autoinflammation and immune dysregulation (PRAID). Some T cells may have come from the graft donor. The sequencing here drew on CD4+ T cells from PBMCs, taken after stem cell transplantation.

CDR3 sequence reads: CASSVGAGQETQYF. DNA for the CDR3: TGTGCCAGCAGCGTAGGGGCAGGCCAAGAGACCCAGTACTTC. The chain has TRBV9 and TRBJ2-5; D is unclear. The CDR3 runs to 14 residues. Germline V gives CDR1 SGDLS, CDR2 YYNGEE. The germline V and J ends were trimmed by 0 bases and 1 base, with 7 bases remaining between them. Combining the CDR3 with reference TRBV9 and TRBJ2-5 gives the whole variable domain DSGVTQTPKHLITATGQRVTLRCSPRSGDLSVYWYQQSLDQGLQFLIQYYNGEERAKGNILERFSAQQFPDLHSELNLSSLELGDSALYFCASSVGAGQETQYFGPGTRLLVL.